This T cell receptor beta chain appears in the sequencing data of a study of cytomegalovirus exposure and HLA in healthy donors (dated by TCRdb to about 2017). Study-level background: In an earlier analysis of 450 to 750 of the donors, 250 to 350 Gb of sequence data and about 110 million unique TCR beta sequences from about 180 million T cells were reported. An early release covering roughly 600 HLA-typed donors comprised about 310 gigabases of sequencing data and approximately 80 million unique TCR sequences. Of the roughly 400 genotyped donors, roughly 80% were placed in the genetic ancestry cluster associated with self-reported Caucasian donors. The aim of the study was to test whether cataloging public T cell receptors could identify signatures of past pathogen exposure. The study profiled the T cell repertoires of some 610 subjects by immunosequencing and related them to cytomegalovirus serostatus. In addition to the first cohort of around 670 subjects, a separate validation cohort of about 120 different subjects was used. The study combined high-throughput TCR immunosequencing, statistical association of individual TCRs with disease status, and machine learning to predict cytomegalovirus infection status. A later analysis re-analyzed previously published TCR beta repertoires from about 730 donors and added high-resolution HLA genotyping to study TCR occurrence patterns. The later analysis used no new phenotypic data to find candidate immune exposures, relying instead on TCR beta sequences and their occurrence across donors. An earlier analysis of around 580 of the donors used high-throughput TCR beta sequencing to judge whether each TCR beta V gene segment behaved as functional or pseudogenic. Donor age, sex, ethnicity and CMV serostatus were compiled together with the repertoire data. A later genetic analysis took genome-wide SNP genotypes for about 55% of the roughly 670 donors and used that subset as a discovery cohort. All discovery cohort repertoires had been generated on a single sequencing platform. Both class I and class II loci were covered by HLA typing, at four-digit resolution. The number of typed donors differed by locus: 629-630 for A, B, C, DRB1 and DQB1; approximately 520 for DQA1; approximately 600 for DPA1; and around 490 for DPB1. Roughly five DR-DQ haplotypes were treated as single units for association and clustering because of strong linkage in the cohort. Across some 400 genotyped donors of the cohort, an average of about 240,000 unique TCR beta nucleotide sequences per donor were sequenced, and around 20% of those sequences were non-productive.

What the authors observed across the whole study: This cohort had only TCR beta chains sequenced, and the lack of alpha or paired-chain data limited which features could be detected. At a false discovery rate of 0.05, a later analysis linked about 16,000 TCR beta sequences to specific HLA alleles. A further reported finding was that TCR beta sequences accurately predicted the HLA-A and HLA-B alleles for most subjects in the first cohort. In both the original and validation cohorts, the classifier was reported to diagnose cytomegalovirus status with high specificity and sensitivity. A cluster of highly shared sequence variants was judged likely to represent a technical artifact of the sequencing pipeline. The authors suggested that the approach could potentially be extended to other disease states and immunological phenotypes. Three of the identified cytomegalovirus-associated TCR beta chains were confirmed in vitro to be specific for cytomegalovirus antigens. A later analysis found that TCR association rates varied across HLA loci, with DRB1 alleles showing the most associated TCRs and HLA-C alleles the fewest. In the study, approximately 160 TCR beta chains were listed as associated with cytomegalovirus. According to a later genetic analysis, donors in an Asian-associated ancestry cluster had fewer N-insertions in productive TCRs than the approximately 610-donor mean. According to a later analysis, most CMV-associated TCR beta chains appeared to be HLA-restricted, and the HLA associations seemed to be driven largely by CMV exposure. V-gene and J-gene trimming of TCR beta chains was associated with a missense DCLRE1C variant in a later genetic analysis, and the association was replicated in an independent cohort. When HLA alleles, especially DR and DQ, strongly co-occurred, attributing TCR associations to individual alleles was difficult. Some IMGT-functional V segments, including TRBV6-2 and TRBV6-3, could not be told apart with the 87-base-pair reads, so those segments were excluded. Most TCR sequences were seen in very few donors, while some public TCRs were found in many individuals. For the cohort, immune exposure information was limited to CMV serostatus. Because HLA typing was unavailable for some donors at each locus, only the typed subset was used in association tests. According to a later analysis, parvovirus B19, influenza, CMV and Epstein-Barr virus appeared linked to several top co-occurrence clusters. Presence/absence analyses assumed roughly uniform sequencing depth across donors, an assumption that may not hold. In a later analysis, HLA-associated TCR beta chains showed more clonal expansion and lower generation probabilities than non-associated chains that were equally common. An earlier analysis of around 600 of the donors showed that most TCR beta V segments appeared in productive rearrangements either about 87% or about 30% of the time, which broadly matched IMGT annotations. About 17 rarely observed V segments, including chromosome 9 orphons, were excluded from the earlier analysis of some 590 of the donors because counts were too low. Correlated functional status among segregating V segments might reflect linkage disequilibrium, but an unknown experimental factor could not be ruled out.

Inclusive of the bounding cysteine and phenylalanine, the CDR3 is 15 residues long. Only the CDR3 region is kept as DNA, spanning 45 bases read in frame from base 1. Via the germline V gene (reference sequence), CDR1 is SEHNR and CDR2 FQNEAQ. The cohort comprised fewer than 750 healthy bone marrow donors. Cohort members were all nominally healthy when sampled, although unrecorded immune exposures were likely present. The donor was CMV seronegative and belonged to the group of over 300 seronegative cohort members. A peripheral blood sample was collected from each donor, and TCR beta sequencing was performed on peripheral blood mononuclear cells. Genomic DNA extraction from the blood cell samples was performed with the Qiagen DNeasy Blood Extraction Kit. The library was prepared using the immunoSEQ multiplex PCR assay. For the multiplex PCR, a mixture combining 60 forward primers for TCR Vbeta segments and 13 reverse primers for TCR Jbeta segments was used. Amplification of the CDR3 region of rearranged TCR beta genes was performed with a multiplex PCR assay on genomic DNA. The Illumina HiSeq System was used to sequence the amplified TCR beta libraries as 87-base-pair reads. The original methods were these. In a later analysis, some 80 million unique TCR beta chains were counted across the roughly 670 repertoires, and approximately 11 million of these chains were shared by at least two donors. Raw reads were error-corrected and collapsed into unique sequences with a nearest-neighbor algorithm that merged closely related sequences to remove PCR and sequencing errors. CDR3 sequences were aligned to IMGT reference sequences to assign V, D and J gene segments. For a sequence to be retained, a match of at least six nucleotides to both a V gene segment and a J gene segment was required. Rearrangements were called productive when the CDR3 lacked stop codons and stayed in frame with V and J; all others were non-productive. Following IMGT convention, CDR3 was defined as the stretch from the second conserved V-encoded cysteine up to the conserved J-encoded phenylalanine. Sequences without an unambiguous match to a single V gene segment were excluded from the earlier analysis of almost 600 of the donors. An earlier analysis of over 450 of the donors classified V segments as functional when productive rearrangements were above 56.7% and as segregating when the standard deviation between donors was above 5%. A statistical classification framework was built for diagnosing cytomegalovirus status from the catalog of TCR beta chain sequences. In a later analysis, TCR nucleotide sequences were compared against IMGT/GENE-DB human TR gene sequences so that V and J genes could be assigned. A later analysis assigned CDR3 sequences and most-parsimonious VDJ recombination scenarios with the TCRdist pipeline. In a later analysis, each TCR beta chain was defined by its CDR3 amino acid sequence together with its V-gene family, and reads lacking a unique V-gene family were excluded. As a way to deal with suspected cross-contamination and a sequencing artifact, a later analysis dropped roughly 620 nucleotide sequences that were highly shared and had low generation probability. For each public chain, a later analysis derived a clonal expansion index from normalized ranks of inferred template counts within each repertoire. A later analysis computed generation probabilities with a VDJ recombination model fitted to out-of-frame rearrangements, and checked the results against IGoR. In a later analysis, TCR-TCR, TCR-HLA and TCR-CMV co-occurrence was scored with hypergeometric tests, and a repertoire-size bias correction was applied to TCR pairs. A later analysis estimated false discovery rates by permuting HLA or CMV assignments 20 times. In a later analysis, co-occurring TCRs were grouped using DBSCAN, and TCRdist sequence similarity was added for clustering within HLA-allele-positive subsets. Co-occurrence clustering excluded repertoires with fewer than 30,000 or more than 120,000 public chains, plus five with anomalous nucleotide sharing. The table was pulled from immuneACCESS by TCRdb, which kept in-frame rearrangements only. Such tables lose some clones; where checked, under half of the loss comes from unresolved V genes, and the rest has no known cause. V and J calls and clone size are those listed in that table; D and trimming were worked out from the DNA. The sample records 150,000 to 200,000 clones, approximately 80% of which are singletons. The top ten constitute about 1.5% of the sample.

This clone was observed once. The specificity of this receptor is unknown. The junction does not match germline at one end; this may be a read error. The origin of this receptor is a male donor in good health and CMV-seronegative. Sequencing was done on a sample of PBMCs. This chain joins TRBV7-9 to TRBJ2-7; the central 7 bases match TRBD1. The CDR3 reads CSSSLVEGGVYEQYF. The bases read TGTTCCAGCAGCTTAGTGGAAGGGGGCGTTTACGAGCAGTACTTC.